This T cell receptor (beta chain) was obtained from a study of blood T cell repertoires in COVID-19 (dated by TCRdb to 2019 to 2021). A note on the overall study: Samples from collaborators originated in the United States, Italy and Spain and spanned both the acute and convalescent phases of COVID-19. A de-identified subject ID, COVID-19 status, age in years and sex were almost always included in the sample metadata. Where available, HLA class I and class II types were obtained from metadata supplied by the sample provider rather than from assay-based typing. The material from the prospective study consisted of cDNA or gDNA derived from T cells, B-cell-depleted T cells, or PBMCs. The repertoires were released in a freely available public database intended as a resource for research on the immune response to SARS-CoV-2. Samples were obtained from the ongoing ImmuneRACE study (first 160 participants) and from over 1,000 subjects provided by 6 global collaborators. Deeply sampled blood TCRbeta repertoires from subjects exposed to, actively infected with, or recovered from COVID-19 were included in the dataset.

The immunoSEQ Assay, a bias-controlled multiplex PCR, was used to amplify TCRbeta CDR3 regions from genomic DNA. Per the authors' processing: Nucleated cell counts per sample were estimated from amplification of reference gene primers within the assay. To quantify the absolute abundance of each unique TCRbeta CDR3 rearrangement, sequence reads were collapsed and filtered. Productive Simpson clonality was computed per sample as the square root of Simpson's diversity index over productive rearrangements. This is the immuneACCESS table as TCRdb keeps it, with only in-frame sequences that have V and J called. A part of the clones is gone; compared with another copy, unresolved V genes explain less than half, and the rest is unexplained. From that table come the V and J calls and clone size; the DNA was used to work out D and trimming. Recorded for this sample are some 100,000 clones; roughly 85% of them occurred a single time. The top ten clonotypes cover under 3.5% of the sample.

The germline V gene encodes CDR1 LNHDA and CDR2 SQIVND (reference sequence). From the cysteine through the phenylalanine, the CDR3 covers 13 amino acids. Here the CDR3 DNA is all that survives: 39 bases in frame from base 1. V has 6 bases trimmed and J has 1 base trimmed; junction bases matching no gene number 0. This clone has more than one count but fewer than ten. Its antigen target is currently unknown. One base away there is no much larger clone; base qualities are not given. General study outcomes and caveats: The amount of clinical and demographic metadata varied by source and participant and was provided uncurated.

In the prospective study, participants were about 18 to 90 years old, resided in about two dozen geographic areas of the United States, and were enrolled through a virtual design. To assign participants to cohorts, the prospective study relied on clinical history that participants themselves reported in a screening survey and a study questionnaire. Recovered participants in ImmuneRACE Cohort 3 were defined as having two consecutive negative NP/OP PCR tests, clearance from a healthcare professional, or resolution of symptoms. Mobile phlebotomists in the prospective study collected whole blood, serum and a nasopharyngeal or oropharyngeal swab from every participant. Participants in the prospective study had the option to provide additional blood draws and questionnaires over an approximately two-month period. Prospective study blood samples were shipped either frozen or at room temperature before DNA extraction.

Material for sequencing was PBMCs or T cells enriched from blood (not recorded which). This TCR came from a woman between 45 and 65 years old who had recovered from COVID-19. The chain was built from TRBV19 and TRBJ1-1; 9 nucleotides in the junction match TRBD1. The CDR3 sequence is CASRGQGNTEAFF. At the DNA level, the sequence is TGTGCCAGTAGGGGACAGGGGAACACTGAAGCTTTCTTT.